The 18 T cell receptor beta chains listed next were all sequenced from one sample in a study of blood T cell repertoires in COVID-19. TCRdb's table, derived via immunoSEQ multiplex PCR, lists solely in-frame clones and lacks some. The sample has roughly 90,000 clones; roughly 85% are singletons. The sample was peripheral blood. These TCRs come from a man at least 80 years old with acute or convalescent COVID-19.

The rearrangement links TRBV29-1 to TRBJ2-7; TRBD1 matches at 11 bases. CDR3 length: 13 amino acids. V lost 6 bases to trimming and J lost 3 bases; unmatched junction nucleotides: 4. Germline CDR1 SQVTM, CDR2 ANQGSEA. The CDR3 spells CSVRTGGFYEQYF. For the CDR3, the DNA is TGCAGCGTAAGGACAGGGGGCTTCTACGAGCAGTACTTC.

The J gene is TRBJ2-1, the V gene TRBV3-1 (or the pseudogene TRBV3-2), with a tentative D call TRBD2 (6 bases). Germline V lookup: CDR1 LGHDT, CDR2 YNNKEL (reference sequence). The V gene lost 3 bases and the J gene lost 6 bases, with 12 bases spanning the gap. This CDR3 region has 14 residues. This CDR3 reads CASSHSGLGNEQFF. CDR3 nucleotides: TGTGCCAGCAGCCATAGCGGTCTCGGCAATGAGCAGTTCTTC.

The V gene is TRBV30, the J gene TRBJ2-7; D might be TRBD1 (5 bases). The CDR3 spans 11 residues. The V gene lost 4 bases and the J gene lost 7 bases, with 11 bases spanning the gap. Germline CDR1 reads GTSNPN; CDR2 reads SVGIG (reference sequence). The DNA of the CDR3 is TGTGCCTGGAAGGAGTACAGGGAGCAGTACTTC. Translating it yields CAWKEYREQYF.

This clone was observed a single time. The chain uses TRBV4-2 and TRBJ2-7; 8 nucleotides align to TRBD2. The length of the CDR3 is 16 residues. V lost 4 bases to trimming and J lost 0 bases; unmatched junction nucleotides: 8. CDR1 is LGHNA and CDR2 is YNFKEQ in the germline V gene. The CDR3 spells CASSRAGGASSYEQYF. The DNA for the CDR3 is TGTGCCAGCAGCCGGGCGGGGGGCGCGTCCTCCTACGAGCAGTACTTC.

The J gene is TRBJ2-3, the V gene TRBV29-1; TRBD1 matches at 7 bases. This CDR3 has 14 amino acids. Germline-derived CDR1 and CDR2 are SQVTM and ANQGSEA. V was pared by 6 bases and J by 2 bases, with 8 bases of the junction left unmatched. The CDR3 region has the DNA TGCAGCGTCAACCCGGGACAGTTCACAGATACGCAGTATTTT. Protein product: CSVNPGQFTDTQYF.

The chain links TRBV19 to TRBJ2-3; tentatively, D is TRBD1 (5 bases). Trimming cost V 6 bases and J 2 bases, with 9 bases left between them. This CDR3 has 13 residues. CDR1 is LNHDA and CDR2 is SQIVND in the germline V gene (reference sequence). The CDR3 is CASRTTDTDTQYF. The CDR3 nucleotides are TGTGCCAGTAGAACGACAGACACAGATACGCAGTATTTT. Variable domain in full (rest from reference TRBV19 and TRBJ2-3): DGGITQSPKYLFRKEGQNVTLSCEQNLNHDAMYWYRQDPGQGLRLIYYSQIVNDFQKGDIAEGYSVSREKKESFPLTVTSAQKNPTAFYLCASRTTDTDTQYFGPGTRLTVL.

The genes are TRBV9 and TRBJ1-2; possible D gene TRBD1, 6 bases. CDR1 SGDLS and CDR2 YYNGEE come from the germline V gene. With 4 bases removed from V and 0 bases from J, the gap between germline ends came to 13 bases. The CDR3 contains 15 residues. The CDR3 sequence: CASSIHREANYGYTF. CDR3 coding DNA: TGTGCCAGCAGCATCCACAGGGAAGCTAACTATGGCTACACCTTC.

This clone has only a few counts. The chain carries TRBV28 and TRBJ1-3; no definite D call. Looked up from germline, CDR1 is MDHEN and CDR2 is SYDVKM. The CDR3 sequence is 13 residues long. Trimming left V 5 bases short and J 4 bases short, with 9 bases between. In DNA, the CDR3 is TGTGCCAGCAGTCTCCCACAGGGAAACACCATATATTTT. Translation gives CASSLPQGNTIYF.

The genes are TRBV5-1 and TRBJ2-7; D possibly corresponds to TRBD2 (7 bases). Per germline, CDR1 SGHRS and CDR2 YFSETQ. Trimming removed 3 bases at V and 3 bases at J, with 16 bases between. The CDR3 length is 15 residues. As DNA, the CDR3 is TGCGCCAGCAGCTGGATGGGGAGGGGGAGCTACGAGCAGTACTTC. Encoded protein: CASSWMGRGSYEQYF.

V is TRBV18 and J is TRBJ1-2, with D possibly matching TRBD1 (6 bases). This CDR3 is 13 amino acids long. The V end was cut by 5 bases, the J end by 2 bases, with 9 bases between. The germline CDR1 and CDR2 sequences are KGHSH and LQKENI. The CDR3 bases are TGTGCCAGCTCATCCGACAGGAACTATGGCTACACCTTC. This codes for CASSSDRNYGYTF. Looking up the rest from reference TRBV18 and TRBJ1-2 gives the full variable domain: NAGVMQNPRHLVRRRGQEARLRCSPMKGHSHVYWYRQLPEEGLKFMVYLQKENIIDESGMPKERFSAEFPKEGPSILRIQQVVRGDSAAYFCASSSDRNYGYTFGSGTRLTVV.

This chain links TRBV18 with TRBJ1-5, with D tentatively TRBD1 (5 bases). Deletions cut 3 bases from V and 4 bases from J, with 13 bases between. This CDR3 is built from 15 residues. Germline V gene data show CDR1 as KGHSH and CDR2 as LQKENI. The CDR3 here is CASSPQRGGNQPQHF. The CDR3 region has the DNA TGTGCCAGCTCACCCCAGAGGGGAGGAAATCAGCCCCAGCATTTT.

This clone was observed a handful of times. The V and J genes are TRBV25-1 and TRBJ1-2; TRBD1 matches 8 bases. The germline V gene has CDR1 MGHDK and CDR2 SYGVNS. The CDR3 is 14 amino acids. Germline trimming cut 8 bases from V and 4 bases from J; bases unmatched to any gene: 9. CDR3 nucleotides: TGTGCCAGCGGTCCGACAGGGGTGGCCTATGGCTACACCTTC. Its translation is CASGPTGVAYGYTF.

The J gene is TRBJ2-1, the V gene TRBV11-3, with 8 bases matching TRBD1. V lost 4 bases to trimming and J lost 6 bases; unmatched junction nucleotides: 8. CDR1 is SGHNT, CDR2 YENEEA, per germline. The CDR3 has 15 residues. The CDR3 reads CASSSRAGGGNEQFF. For the CDR3, the DNA is TGTGCCAGCAGCTCCCGGGCAGGGGGCGGCAATGAGCAGTTCTTC.

This rearrangement joins TRBV7-9 to TRBJ2-4; TRBD1 agrees at 7 bases. Germline V gives CDR1 SEHNR, CDR2 FQNEAQ (reference sequence). This CDR3 spans 13 amino acids. V shed 4 bases, J shed 6 bases, and the junction held 3 bases outside the gene matches. CDR3 loop: CASSSGQSNIQYF. DNA for the CDR3: TGTGCCAGCAGCTCGGGACAGTCAAACATTCAGTACTTC. Variable domain in full (rest from reference TRBV7-9 and TRBJ2-4): DTGVSQNPRHKITKRGQNVTFRCDPISEHNRLYWYRQTLGQGPEFLTYFQNEAQLEKSRLLSDRFSAERPKGSFSTLEIQRTEQGDSAMYLCASSSGQSNIQYFGAGTRLSVL.

This clone was observed a few times. CDR3 DNA: TGTGCCACCAGTGATATTCAGGGCAATCAGCCCCAGCATTTT. Its protein is CATSDIQGNQPQHF. The chain links TRBV24-1 to TRBJ1-5; D call uncertain. This CDR3 region has 14 residues. CDR1 and CDR2 (germline): KGHDR, SFDVKD. V was pared by 3 bases and J by 2 bases, with 7 bases between.

This clone occurred a few times. The CDR3 reads CASTDRGGGNYEQYF. CDR3 sequence (DNA): TGCGCCAGCACGGACCGGGGGGGAGGTAATTACGAGCAGTACTTC. The chain is built from TRBV10-2 and TRBJ2-7, with 8 bases matching TRBD2. After removal of 7 bases from V and 4 bases from J, the junction contained 12 bases not matched to a gene. This CDR3 region has 15 residues. CDR1 and CDR2 (germline): WSHSY, SAAADI.

The chain links TRBV5-1 to TRBJ2-1, with TRBD1 as a possible D gene (6 bases). Germline V CDR1 and CDR2: SGHRS, YFSETQ. The V gene lost 0 bases and the J gene lost 0 bases, with 7 bases spanning the gap. CDR3 length: 15 residues. CDR3 protein: CASSLEGDSYNEQFF. The CDR3 nucleotides are TGCGCCAGCAGCTTGGAGGGGGACTCCTACAATGAGCAGTTCTTC.

The J gene is TRBJ1-2, the V gene TRBV6-2 or TRBV6-3; 7 bases are a match to TRBD1. Trimming removed 4 bases from V and 0 bases from J; junction bases left unmatched: 8. CDR3 length: 16 residues. CDR1 and CDR2 from the germline V gene are MNHEY and SVGEGT. CDR3 in DNA: TGTGCCAGCAGTTCCCGGGACAGATACTCTAACTATGGCTACACCTTC. It codes for CASSSRDRYSNYGYTF.